Detailed here is one TCR beta chain. At one end, the junction sequence differs from germline, possibly due to a read error. The authors sequenced patients whose flow cytometry had shown CD8+CD57+ cell expansion. Genomic DNA provided the template from which TCR beta VDJ and CDR3 profiles were obtained. In TCRdb, the reads were re-called with MiXCR into one record per CDR3 protein. The table shows 270,000 or so distinct CDR3 sequences, with 82% occurring only once. The data stem from a study of CD8+CD57+ T cells in acquired aplastic anemia. The sequence came from a human donor with aplastic anemia. Source material: sorted CD4+, CD8+, or CD8+CD57+ T cells (not recorded which) from PBMCs.

The CDR3 coding sequence is TGTGCCAGCCAGGGGGCTAGGGAGCCCCAGAACTTCGGCTTC. This translates into CASQGAREPQNFGF. The rearrangement joins TRBV7-9 to TRBJ2-5, with 8 nucleotides matching TRBD1. Germline lookup yields CDR1 SEHNR and CDR2 FQNEAQ (reference sequence). The CDR3 is 14 amino acids.